Listed below are T cell receptor beta chains from one sample, sequenced in a study of T cells in Graves' hyperthyroidism and ophthalmopathy. TCRdb processed the multiplex PCR reads anew with MiXCR; each CDR3 protein has one entry. The table has some 600,000 distinct CDR3 sequences, 46% seen once. The specimen was peripheral blood or thyroid tissue (not recorded which). Receptors were obtained from a woman under 30 with Graves' hyperthyroidism. The CDR3 runs from the conserved cysteine through the conserved F or W. The D gene is left open where the match is weak.

>TRBV7-2|TRBJ1-4|.
CASSLSPDNEKLFF
>TRBV10-3|TRBJ1-1|TRBD1
CAGQQGLNTEAFF
>TRBV29-1|TRBJ1-2|.
CSVETVGGFEYGYTF
>TRBV20-1|TRBJ2-7|.
CSASSGVSYEQYF
>TRBV6-1|TRBJ1-5|.
CASTKTARDNQPQHF
>TRBV7-2|TRBJ1-1|.
CASSLQGFTEAFF
>TRBV2|TRBJ1-4|.
CASSQDPGFDGEKLFF
>TRBV7-2|TRBJ2-7|TRBD1
CASSSYPDRGLSPEQYF
>TRBV7-3|TRBJ2-6|.
CASSFFGAGANVLTF
>TRBV5-5|TRBJ1-5|.
CASSSSVGGGNQPQHF
>TRBV25-1|TRBJ2-5|.
CASSEVGRMTQYF
>TRBV15|TRBJ2-7|TRBD2
CATSKSGTYEQYF
>TRBV7-2|TRBJ1-3|.
CANSGSRGISGNTIYF
>TRBV14|TRBJ1-5|TRBD1
CASSQGRTGGNQPQHF
>TRBV29-1|TRBJ2-7|TRBD2
CSVEDQLAGGRSEQYF
>TRBV7-2|TRBJ2-5|.
CASSLLSRYQETQYF
>TRBV20-1|TRBJ1-2|.
CSAPRRVSYGYTF
>TRBV7-3|TRBJ2-2|.
CASSSLPTGELFF
>TRBV10-3|TRBJ2-7|TRBD2
CAISGLAGGGTNPYEQYF
>TRBV10-3|TRBJ1-4|.
CTVSDLAASSNEKLFF
>TRBV15|TRBJ2-7|TRBD2
CATSSGTSGSYEQYF
>TRBV10-3|TRBJ2-1|TRBD1
CAISESTGGYEQFF
>TRBV29-1|TRBJ1-1|.
CSSPDVMNTEAFF
>TRBV25-1|TRBJ1-4|.
CARDGGSINEKLFF
>TRBV6-5|TRBJ1-5|.
CASSYDGDSNQPQHF
>TRBV20-1|TRBJ1-1|.
CSARGDGNTEAFF
>TRBV2|TRBJ1-1|TRBD1
CASSLTGERTEAFF
>TRBV13|TRBJ1-3|.
CASSLGHSGNTIYF
>TRBV7-2|TRBJ2-7|TRBD2
CASSLVGGPYEQYF
>TRBV12-3/TRBV12-4|TRBJ2-7|TRBD1
CASRGTGGAYEQYF
>TRBV29-1|TRBJ2-6|.
CSVEEGANVLTF
>TRBV7-8|TRBJ2-7|TRBD2
CASSLEARRPSGSIEQYF
>TRBV20-1|TRBJ2-5|.
CSASRGTPRETQYF
>TRBV10-3|TRBJ2-7|TRBD2
CAIRTSGLFSYEQYF
>TRBV7-9|TRBJ1-2|TRBD1
CASSQGTGPIGYTF
>TRBV29-1|TRBJ1-1|.
CSPNAGTDANEAFF
>TRBV7-6|TRBJ2-7|.
CASSPTVPTYGQYF
>TRBV19|TRBJ2-2|.
CASISWGGSVNTGELFF
>TRBV29-1|TRBJ1-2|.
CSWTEDGYTF
>TRBV11-3|TRBJ1-1|.
CASSLAWGEAFF
>TRBV7-9|TRBJ2-7|TRBD1
CASSFSLGQVYEQYF
>TRBV19|TRBJ1-2|.
CATIGYPYGYTF
>TRBV2|TRBJ1-5|.
CTSSERGPGNQPQHF
>TRBV24-1|TRBJ1-1|.
CATSATAAPEAFF
>TRBV29-1|TRBJ2-3|TRBD2
CSVAIAGGADTQYF
>TRBV6-5|TRBJ2-5|.
CASSRGNQETQYF
>TRBV2|TRBJ2-2|TRBD2
CASSFWPSGRGGELFF
>TRBV2|TRBJ1-6|.
CASRDTGTRRGSPLHF
>TRBV20-1|TRBJ2-2|TRBD2
CSARDGAGGPGELFF
>TRBV11-2|TRBJ1-6|.
CASSLGGVNNSPLHF
>TRBV29-1|TRBJ2-7|.
CSVGQASSYEQYF
>TRBV12-3/TRBV12-4|TRBJ1-5|TRBD1
CASSGEGQSNQPQHF
>TRBV7-9|TRBJ1-2|TRBD1
CASSLERTGAYGYTF
>TRBV29-1|TRBJ1-5|.
CSLGAGRPGQPQHF
>TRBV20-1|TRBJ1-5|TRBD1
CSARIDRGEPQHF
>TRBV19|TRBJ2-7|.
CASSLDGVSYEQYF
>TRBV15|TRBJ2-2|.
CATLTRSGPNTGELFF